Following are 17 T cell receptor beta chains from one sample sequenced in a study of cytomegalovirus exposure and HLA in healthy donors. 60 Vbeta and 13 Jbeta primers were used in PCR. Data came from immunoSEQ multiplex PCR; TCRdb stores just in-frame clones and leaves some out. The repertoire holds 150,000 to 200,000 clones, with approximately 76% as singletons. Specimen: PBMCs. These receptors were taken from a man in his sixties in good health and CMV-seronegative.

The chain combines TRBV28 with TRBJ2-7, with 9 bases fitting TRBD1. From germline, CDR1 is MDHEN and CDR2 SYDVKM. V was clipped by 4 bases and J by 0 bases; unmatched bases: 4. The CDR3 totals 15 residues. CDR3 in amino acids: CASSSRGQGSYEQYF. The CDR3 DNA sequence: TGTGCCAGCAGTTCCCGGGGACAGGGCTCCTACGAGCAGTACTTC.

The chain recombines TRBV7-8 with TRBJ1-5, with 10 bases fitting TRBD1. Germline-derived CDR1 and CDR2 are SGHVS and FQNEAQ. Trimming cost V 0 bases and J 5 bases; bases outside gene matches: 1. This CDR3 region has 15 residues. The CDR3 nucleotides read TGTGCCAGCAGCTTAGCCGGGACAGGGGATCAGCCCCAGCATTTT. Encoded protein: CASSLAGTGDQPQHF.

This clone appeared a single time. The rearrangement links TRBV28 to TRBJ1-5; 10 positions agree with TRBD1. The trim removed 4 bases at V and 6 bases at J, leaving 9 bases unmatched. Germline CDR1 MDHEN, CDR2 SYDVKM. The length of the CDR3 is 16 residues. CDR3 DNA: TGTGCCAGCAGTTCGGCCGGGACAGGGGTGGGTCAGCCCCAGCATTTT. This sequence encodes CASSSAGTGVGQPQHF.

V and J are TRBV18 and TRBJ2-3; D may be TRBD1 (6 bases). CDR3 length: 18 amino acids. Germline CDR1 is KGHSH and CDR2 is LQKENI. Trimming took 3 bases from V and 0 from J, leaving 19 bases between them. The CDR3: CASSPRDGQLDSTDTQYF. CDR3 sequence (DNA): TGTGCCAGCTCACCCAGAGACGGACAGCTAGATAGCACAGATACGCAGTATTTT.

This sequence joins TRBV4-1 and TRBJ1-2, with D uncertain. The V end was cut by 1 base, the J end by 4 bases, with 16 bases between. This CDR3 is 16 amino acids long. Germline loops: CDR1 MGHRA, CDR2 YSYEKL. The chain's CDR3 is CASSQAERQRRYGYTF. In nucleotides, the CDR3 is TGCGCCAGCAGCCAAGCAGAGAGACAACGACGCTATGGCTACACCTTC.

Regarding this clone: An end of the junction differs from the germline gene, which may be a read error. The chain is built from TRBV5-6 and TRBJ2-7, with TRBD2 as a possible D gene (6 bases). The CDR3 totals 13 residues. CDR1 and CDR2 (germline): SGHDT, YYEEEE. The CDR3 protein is CASSYSWGDERYF. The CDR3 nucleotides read TGTGCCAGCAGCTATTCGTGGGGGGACGAGCGGTACTTC.

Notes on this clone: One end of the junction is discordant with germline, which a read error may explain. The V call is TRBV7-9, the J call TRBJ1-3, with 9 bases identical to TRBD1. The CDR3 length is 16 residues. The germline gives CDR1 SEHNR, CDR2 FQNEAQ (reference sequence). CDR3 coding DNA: TGTTCCAGCAGCTTCGGACAGGGGACTACGGGAAACACCATATATTTT. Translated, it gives CSSSFGQGTTGNTIYF. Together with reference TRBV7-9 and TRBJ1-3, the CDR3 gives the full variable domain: DTGVSQNPRHKITKRGQNVTFRCDPISEHNRLYWYRQTLGQGPEFLTYFQNEAQLEKSRLLSDRFSAERPKGSFSTLEIQRTEQGDSAMYLCSSSFGQGTTGNTIYFGEGSWLTVV.

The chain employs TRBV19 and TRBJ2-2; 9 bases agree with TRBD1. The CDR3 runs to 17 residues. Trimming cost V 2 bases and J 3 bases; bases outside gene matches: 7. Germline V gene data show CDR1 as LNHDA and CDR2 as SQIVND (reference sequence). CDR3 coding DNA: TGTGCCAGTAGTATACCGACGGGACAGGGCGACACCGGGGAGCTGTTTTTT. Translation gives CASSIPTGQGDTGELFF.

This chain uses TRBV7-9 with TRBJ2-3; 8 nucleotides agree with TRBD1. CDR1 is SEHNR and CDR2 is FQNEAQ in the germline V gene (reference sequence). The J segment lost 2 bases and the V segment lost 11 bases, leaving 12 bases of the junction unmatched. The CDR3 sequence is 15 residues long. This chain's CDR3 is CAVGLGQVLTDTQYF. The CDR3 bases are TGTGCCGTCGGATTGGGACAGGTTCTCACAGATACGCAGTATTTT. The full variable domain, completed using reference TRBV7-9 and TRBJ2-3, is DTGVSQNPRHKITKRGQNVTFRCDPISEHNRLYWYRQTLGQGPEFLTYFQNEAQLEKSRLLSDRFSAERPKGSFSTLEIQRTEQGDSAMYLCAVGLGQVLTDTQYFGPGTRLTVL.

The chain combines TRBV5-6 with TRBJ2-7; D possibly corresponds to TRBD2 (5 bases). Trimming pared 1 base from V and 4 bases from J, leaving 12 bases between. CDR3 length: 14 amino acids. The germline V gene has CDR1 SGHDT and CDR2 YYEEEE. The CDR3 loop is CASSLRGIGYEQYF. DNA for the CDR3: TGTGCCAGCAGCTTGCGGGGAATTGGGTACGAGCAGTACTTC.

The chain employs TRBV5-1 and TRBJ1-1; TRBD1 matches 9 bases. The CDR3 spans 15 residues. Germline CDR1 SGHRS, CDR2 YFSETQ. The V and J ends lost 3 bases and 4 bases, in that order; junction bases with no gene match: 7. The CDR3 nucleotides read TGCGCCAGCAGCTCCCCGTGGGACAGGGCCACTGAAGCTTTCTTT. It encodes CASSSPWDRATEAFF.

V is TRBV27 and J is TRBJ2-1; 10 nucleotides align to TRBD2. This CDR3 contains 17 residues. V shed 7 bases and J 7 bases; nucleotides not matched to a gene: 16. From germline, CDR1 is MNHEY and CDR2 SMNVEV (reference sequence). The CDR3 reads CASIPKGTSGTTNEQFF. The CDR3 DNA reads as TGTGCCAGCATTCCAAAGGGTACTAGCGGGACTACAAATGAGCAGTTCTTC.

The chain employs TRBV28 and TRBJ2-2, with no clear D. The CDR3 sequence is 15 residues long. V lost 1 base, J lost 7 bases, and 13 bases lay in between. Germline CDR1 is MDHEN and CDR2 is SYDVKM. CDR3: CASSLFRTDVGELFF. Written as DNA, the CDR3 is TGTGCCAGCAGTTTATTTCGCACAGACGTCGGGGAGCTGTTTTTT.

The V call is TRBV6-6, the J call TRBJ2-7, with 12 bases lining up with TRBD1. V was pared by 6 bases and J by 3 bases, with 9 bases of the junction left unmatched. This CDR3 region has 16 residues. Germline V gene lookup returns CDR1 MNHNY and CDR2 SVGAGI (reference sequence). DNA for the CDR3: TGTGCCAGCAGAAAAACCGGGACAGGGGGCTTCTACGAGCAGTACTTC. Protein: CASRKTGTGGFYEQYF.

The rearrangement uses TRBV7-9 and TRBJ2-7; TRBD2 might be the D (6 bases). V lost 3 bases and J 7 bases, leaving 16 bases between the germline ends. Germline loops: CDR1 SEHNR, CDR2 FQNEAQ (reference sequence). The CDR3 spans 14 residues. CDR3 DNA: TGTGCCAGCAGCTTTTGGAGGGGATCGGGTGAGCAGTACTTC. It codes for CASSFWRGSGEQYF.

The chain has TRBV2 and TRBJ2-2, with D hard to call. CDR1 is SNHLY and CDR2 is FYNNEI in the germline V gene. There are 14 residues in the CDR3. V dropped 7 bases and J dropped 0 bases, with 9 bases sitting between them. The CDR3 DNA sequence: TGTGCCAGCAAAATTGCGCCGAACACCGGGGAGCTGTTTTTT. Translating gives CASKIAPNTGELFF. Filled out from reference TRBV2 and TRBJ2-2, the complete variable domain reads EPEVTQTPSHQVTQMGQEVILRCVPISNHLYFYWYRQILGQKVEFLVSFYNNEISEKSEIFDDQFSVERPDGSNFTLKIRSTKLEDSAMYFCASKIAPNTGELFFGEGSRLTVL.

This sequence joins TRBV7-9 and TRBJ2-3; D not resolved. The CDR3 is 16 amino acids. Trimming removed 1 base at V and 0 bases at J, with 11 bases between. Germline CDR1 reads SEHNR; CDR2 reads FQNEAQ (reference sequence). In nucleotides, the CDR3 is TGTGCCAGCAGCTTAGTCTCGGCTAGAAGCACAGATACGCAGTATTTT. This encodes CASSLVSARSTDTQYF.